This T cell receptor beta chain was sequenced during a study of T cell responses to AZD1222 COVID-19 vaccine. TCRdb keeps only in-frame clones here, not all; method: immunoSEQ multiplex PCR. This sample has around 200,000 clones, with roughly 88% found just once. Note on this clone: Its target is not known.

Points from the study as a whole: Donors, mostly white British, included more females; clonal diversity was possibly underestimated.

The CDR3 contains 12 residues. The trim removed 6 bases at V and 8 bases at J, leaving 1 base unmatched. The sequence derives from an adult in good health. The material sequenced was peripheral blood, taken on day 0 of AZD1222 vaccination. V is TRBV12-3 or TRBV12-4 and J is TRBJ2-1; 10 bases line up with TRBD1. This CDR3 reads CASRTGGHEQFF. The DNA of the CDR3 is TGTGCCAGCAGGACAGGGGGCCATGAGCAGTTCTTC.